Presented here are 9 T cell receptor beta chains from one specimen sequenced in a study of blood T cells in healthy people across ages (dated by TCRdb to 2014 to 2015). Receptor libraries were prepared by 5' RACE. For sequencing, an Illumina HiSeq 2500 was employed. A second PCR of about 7 to 12 cycles was performed with a sample-barcoded 5' primer and a J-beta primer mix. TCRdb reprocessing: public reads trimmed at Q25 with fastp, clones called with MiXCR, in-frame beta chains kept. Rows with a matching CDR3 protein are joined into one entry that keeps the most common DNA and genes. In this sample the table shows about 1,500,000 distinct CDR3 sequences, 28% of which occur a single time. Of the sample, 6.5% to 8.5% falls within the top ten clones. Material: blood. These receptor sequences come from a woman aged 25-40 years in good health.

This clonotype was seen a few times. The chain uses TRBV12-3 or TRBV12-4 and TRBJ2-2; TRBD2 matches 10 bases. The length of the CDR3 is 16 residues. V shed 7 bases, J shed 3 bases, and the junction held 8 bases outside the gene matches. CDR3 in DNA: TGTGCCAGCAAAACAAGCGGGGGGGCCTACACCGGGGAGCTGTTTTTT. Protein sequence: CASKTSGGAYTGELFF.

This clonotype was observed a handful of times. This chain connects TRBV27 to TRBJ1-1; D call uncertain. Germline loops: CDR1 MNHEY, CDR2 SMNVEV (reference sequence). The germline V and J ends were trimmed by 1 base and 5 bases, with 17 bases remaining between them. The CDR3 is made up of 16 amino acids. The chain's CDR3 is CASSLWPFKPWTEAFF. CDR3 nucleotide sequence: TGTGCCAGCAGTTTATGGCCCTTTAAGCCTTGGACTGAAGCTTTCTTT.

This clonotype came up many times. The chain joins TRBV12-3 or TRBV12-4 to TRBJ2-5, with 12 positions matching TRBD2. V lost 5 bases and J lost 5; bases outside the gene matches: 9. The CDR3 loop spans 16 amino acids. The CDR3 DNA sequence: TGTGCCAGCAGTAGAGGCACTAGCGGGGGGTCGGAGACCCAGTACTTC. It specifies CASSRGTSGGSETQYF.

The genes are TRBV5-1 and TRBJ2-1, with 12 bases identical to TRBD2. Germline V lookup: CDR1 SGHRS, CDR2 YFSETQ. With V trimmed by 6 bases and J by 10 bases, 8 bases remained unmatched. This CDR3 has 14 residues. The CDR3 DNA reads TGCGCCAGCACTAGCGGGAGGGCCCGGGGAGAGCAGTTCTTC. Its translation is CASTSGRARGEQFF.

The chain couples TRBV6-5 to TRBJ2-3, with D possibly called TRBD1 or TRBD2 (5 bases each). Trimming removed 6 bases from V and 4 bases from J, with 11 bases in between. Germline values: CDR1 MNHEY, CDR2 SVGAGI. CDR3 length: 13 residues. The CDR3 bases are TGTGCCAGCAGACGGGACGCCTCAGATACGCAGTATTTT. Its protein product is CASRRDASDTQYF.

There are a few counts of this clonotype. The rearrangement joins TRBV11-2 to TRBJ2-1, with D unclear. This CDR3 contains 15 residues. The V gene lost 5 bases and the J gene lost 0 bases, with 11 bases spanning the gap. Per the germline V gene, CDR1 is SGHAT and CDR2 is FQNNGV. The CDR3 protein is CASSPVVRSYNEQFF. DNA for the CDR3: TGTGCCAGCAGCCCCGTTGTCCGCTCCTACAATGAGCAGTTCTTC.

The chain recombines TRBV11-2 with TRBJ1-1, with D perhaps matching TRBD1 (5 bases). Trimming pared 1 base from V and 3 bases from J, leaving 9 bases between. Germline V lookup: CDR1 SGHAT, CDR2 FQNNGV. The CDR3 runs 14 residues. The CDR3 bases are TGTGCCAGCAGCTTAGTAGGGACGGACACTGAAGCTTTCTTT. It specifies CASSLVGTDTEAFF.

The gene calls are TRBV3-1 and TRBJ1-5; D is unclear. Deletions cut 0 bases from V and 7 bases from J, with 7 bases between. The CDR3 consists of 13 residues. Per germline, CDR1 LGHDT and CDR2 YNNKEL (reference sequence). The chain's CDR3 is CASSQDNAQPQHF. CDR3 DNA sequence: TGTGCCAGCAGCCAAGATAACGCGCAGCCCCAGCATTTT.

The V gene is TRBV6-2 or TRBV6-3, the J gene TRBJ2-5, with 9 bases that match TRBD2. V lost 7 bases and J lost 5; bases outside the gene matches: 17. CDR3 length equals 17 residues. Germline-derived CDR1 and CDR2 are MNHEY and SVGEGT. CDR3 region: CASMELQGSGRRETQYF. DNA for the CDR3: TGTGCCAGCATGGAGCTCCAGGGTAGCGGGAGAAGGGAGACCCAGTACTTC.